The 27 T cell receptor beta chains below come from one sample, sequenced in a study of T cell changes during pregnancy in multiple sclerosis. Some clones are missing from TCRdb's copy, which holds only in-frame ones; the method was immunoSEQ multiplex PCR. The sample has around 66,000 clones; roughly nine tenths are singletons. The sequences come from peripheral blood, collected in the third trimester of pregnancy. These receptors were taken from a female donor in good health, enrolled as a control in a pregnancy study.

The chain recombines TRBV19 with TRBJ1-1; 9 bases agree with TRBD1. Germline V lookup: CDR1 LNHDA, CDR2 SQIVND (reference sequence). V shed 3 bases and J 4 bases; nucleotides not matched to a gene: 6. The length of the CDR3 is 15 residues. The CDR3, as DNA: TGTGCCAGTAGTATCGGGACAGGGTGGAGCACTGAAGCTTTCTTT. This gives the protein CASSIGTGWSTEAFF.

The chain joins TRBV30 to TRBJ2-3; 12 bases map to TRBD2. Losses at the gene ends were 3 bases for V and 4 bases for J; bases not matched to a gene: 8. Germline lookup yields CDR1 GTSNPN and CDR2 SVGIG (reference sequence). The CDR3 covers 16 residues. The CDR3 sequence: CAWRRLAGVMADTQYF. As DNA, the CDR3 is TGTGCCTGGAGAAGACTAGCGGGAGTAATGGCAGATACGCAGTATTTT.

The count of this clone is one. The chain couples TRBV5-1 to TRBJ2-5, with D hard to call. Germline V CDR1 and CDR2: SGHRS, YFSETQ. The V and J ends lost 0 bases and 1 base respectively, with 10 bases between them. The CDR3 totals 15 residues. The CDR3 sequence is CASSLASFIQETQYF. DNA of the CDR3: TGCGCCAGCAGCTTGGCCAGTTTCATCCAAGAGACCCAGTACTTC.

The CDR3 loop is CASSPGQGAYKLFF. The CDR3 nucleotides read TGCGCCAGCAGTCCGGGACAGGGGGCCTATAAACTGTTTTTT. The V gene is TRBV23-1, the J gene TRBJ1-4; 12 bases are a match to TRBD1. TRBV23-1 is marked as an open reading frame, function uncertain. This CDR3 is built from 14 residues. V was pared by 4 bases and J by 11 bases, with 5 bases of the junction left unmatched.

The chain has TRBV29-1 and TRBJ2-7; TRBD1 matches 7 bases. The junction had 10 bases not matched to a gene; V was cut back by 8 bases and J by 3 bases. CDR1 is SQVTM and CDR2 is ANQGSEA in the germline V gene. The CDR3 consists of 13 residues. In DNA, the CDR3 is TGCAGCACAAGCGCCGGGGACAGCTACGAGCAGTACTTC. Protein: CSTSAGDSYEQYF.

The chain recombines TRBV5-7 with TRBJ2-1; TRBD2 is a possible D gene (6 bases). TRBV5-7 is treated as an ORF (open reading frame) with a function not yet certain. V shed 6 bases and J shed 4 bases, with 17 bases lying between them. CDR3 length: 15 amino acids. CDR3 protein: CASTPIGTLYNEQFF. CDR3 nucleotides: TGTGCCAGCACCCCCATTGGGACTTTGTACAATGAGCAGTTCTTC.

This clone was observed a single time. The chain has TRBV7-6 and TRBJ1-4; the match to TRBD1 covers 10 bases. CDR1 and CDR2 from the germline V gene are SGHVS and FNYEAQ. The trim removed 5 bases at V and 5 bases at J, leaving 8 bases unmatched. The CDR3 covers 16 residues. In DNA form, the CDR3 reads TGTGCCAGCAGCCGCTCGGACAGGGGGGGGAATGAAAAACTGTTTTTT. As protein: CASSRSDRGGNEKLFF.

The chain combines TRBV15 with TRBJ2-4, with TRBD2 as a possible D gene (6 bases). V lost 0 bases and J 1 base, leaving 10 bases between the germline ends. The CDR3 sequence is 16 residues long. The V gene's germline CDR1 is LNHNV and CDR2 YYDKDF (reference sequence). DNA of the CDR3: TGTGCCACCAGCAGAGATGAGGAGGGGGCCAAAAACATTCAGTACTTC. As protein: CATSRDEEGAKNIQYF.

V and J are TRBV4-1 and TRBJ2-7; the D gene is possibly TRBD1 (5 bases). Trimming shortened V by 1 base and J by 4 bases, and 11 bases separated the two germline ends. The CDR3 has 14 residues. Germline V gives CDR1 MGHRA, CDR2 YSYEKL. CDR3 amino acids: CASSQVYAGYEQYF. CDR3 sequence (DNA): TGCGCCAGCAGCCAAGTTTATGCAGGGTACGAGCAGTACTTC.

The chain recombines TRBV27 with TRBJ1-2; unclear D gene. Trimming pared 0 bases from V and 4 bases from J, leaving 12 bases between. This CDR3 contains 15 residues. Germline V gene sequence: CDR1 MNHEY, CDR2 SMNVEV (reference sequence). The CDR3 sequence: CASSLSKVGPYGYTF. Written as DNA, the CDR3 is TGTGCCAGCAGTTTATCGAAGGTGGGCCCCTATGGCTACACCTTC.

The CDR3 reads CASSEKAGGTLNTDTQYF. The CDR3, as DNA: TGTGCCAGCAGTGAAAAAGCTGGCGGGACTCTGAACACAGATACGCAGTATTTT. This chain joins TRBV6-1 and TRBJ2-3; D might be TRBD2 (6 bases). CDR1 MNHNS and CDR2 SASEGT come from the germline V gene. The CDR3 is made up of 18 amino acids. V shed 2 bases and J shed 2 bases, with 20 bases lying between them.

The J gene is TRBJ1-3, the V gene TRBV7-2; 8 bases line up with TRBD1. The length of the CDR3 is 14 residues. Germline CDR1 reads SGHTA; CDR2 reads FQGNSA. V shed 1 base and J 6 bases; nucleotides not matched to a gene: 2. The CDR3 DNA is TGTGCCAGCAGCTTAGAGGACAGGGCAAACACCATATATTTT. Encoded protein: CASSLEDRANTIYF.

This chain connects TRBV2 to TRBJ1-1; no definite D call. CDR1 and CDR2 (germline): SNHLY, FYNNEI. V lost 7 bases and J 4 bases, leaving 19 bases between the germline ends. The CDR3 extends over 15 amino acids. The CDR3 region is CASTAGRLQFTEAFF. CDR3 coding DNA: TGTGCCAGCACCGCAGGAAGGTTACAGTTCACTGAAGCTTTCTTT.

The rearrangement joins TRBV19 to TRBJ1-2, with D possibly TRBD1 on 6 matching bases. This CDR3 is built from 13 residues. V was cut by 5 bases and J by 6 bases, with 13 bases left in between. Germline-derived CDR1 and CDR2 are LNHDA and SQIVND (reference sequence). CDR3 residues: CASSEQGWNGYTF. CDR3 DNA: TGTGCCAGTAGTGAACAGGGTTGGAATGGCTACACCTTC. Filled out from reference TRBV19 and TRBJ1-2, the complete variable domain reads DGGITQSPKYLFRKEGQNVTLSCEQNLNHDAMYWYRQDPGQGLRLIYYSQIVNDFQKGDIAEGYSVSREKKESFPLTVTSAQKNPTAFYLCASSEQGWNGYTFGSGTRLTVV.

This chain links TRBV28 with TRBJ2-7, with TRBD2 as a possible D gene (6 bases). With 3 bases removed from V and 7 bases from J, the gap between germline ends came to 19 bases. The CDR3 has 15 amino acids. Germline assignment: CDR1 MDHEN and CDR2 SYDVKM. The DNA for the CDR3 is TGTGCCAGCAGTTTTGGTCGCGGCAGGGCGGGAGAGCAGTACTTC. Amino acid sequence: CASSFGRGRAGEQYF.

The chain joins TRBV6-5 to TRBJ1-2; D is possibly TRBD1 (5 bases). V was clipped by 5 bases and J by 7 bases, with 8 bases between them. Germline V gives CDR1 MNHEY, CDR2 SVGAGI. This CDR3 contains 11 residues. This CDR3 is CASSQGGGYTF. The CDR3, as DNA: TGTGCCAGCAGTCAGGGAGGTGGCTACACCTTC.

The rearrangement uses TRBV20-1 and TRBJ2-7; a possible D gene is TRBD2 (6 bases). With 3 bases removed from V and 6 bases from J, the gap between germline ends came to 9 bases. The CDR3 has 11 amino acids. Germline V gene data show CDR1 as DFQATT and CDR2 as SNEGSKA (reference sequence). The CDR3 bases are TGCAGTGCTAGCGGGAGTCTCGAGCAGTACTTC. Its protein product is CSASGSLEQYF.

The chain links TRBV29-1 to TRBJ2-6; no firm D call. Germline V gene lookup returns CDR1 SQVTM and CDR2 ANQGSEA. Trimming removed 4 bases from V and 0 bases from J, with 4 bases in between. This CDR3 region has 13 residues. CDR3 region: CSVVFSGANVLTF. The CDR3 nucleotides are TGCAGCGTTGTATTCTCTGGGGCCAACGTCCTGACTTTC. Full variable domain (remainder filled in from reference TRBV29-1 and TRBJ2-6): SAVISQKPSRDICQRGTSLTIQCQVDSQVTMMFWYRQQPGQSLTLIATANQGSEATYESGFVIDKFPISRPNLTFSTLTVSNMSPEDSSIYLCSVVFSGANVLTFGAGSRLTVL.

As DNA, the CDR3 is TGTGCCAGCAGCAAAGGGGGCCATCCCGAGCAGTACTTC. Translated: CASSKGGHPEQYF. This chain joins TRBV7-2 and TRBJ2-7; 7 nucleotides agree with TRBD1. The germline V gene has CDR1 SGHTA and CDR2 FQGNSA. Trimming at V came to 5 bases and at J to 6 bases, leaving 7 bases not matched to a gene. The CDR3 is 13 residues long.

The chain links TRBV19 to TRBJ2-7; TRBD2 matches at 8 bases. V lost 2 bases and J lost 1; bases outside the gene matches: 4. This CDR3 is built from 15 residues. Germline CDR1 LNHDA, CDR2 SQIVND (reference sequence). The CDR3 nucleotides read TGTGCCAGTAGTATACGGCTAGCGGGTTCCTACGAGCAGTACTTC. Translating gives CASSIRLAGSYEQYF. Drawing the rest from reference TRBV19 and TRBJ2-7, the complete variable domain is DGGITQSPKYLFRKEGQNVTLSCEQNLNHDAMYWYRQDPGQGLRLIYYSQIVNDFQKGDIAEGYSVSREKKESFPLTVTSAQKNPTAFYLCASSIRLAGSYEQYFGPGTRLTVT.

The chain has TRBV7-8 and TRBJ2-5; D may be TRBD1 (6 bases). V dropped 7 bases and J dropped 3 bases, with 24 bases sitting between them. CDR1 is SGHVS and CDR2 is FQNEAQ in the germline V gene. The CDR3 length is 17 residues. CDR3 DNA: TGTGCCAGCATCCTTCAAGGGTTTCCTAGGGACAAAGAGACCCAGTACTTC. Translating it yields CASILQGFPRDKETQYF.

The V call is TRBV25-1, the J call TRBJ2-1; no firm D call. Germline V gives CDR1 MGHDK, CDR2 SYGVNS. The CDR3 contains 13 residues. The V gene lost 5 bases and the J gene lost 7 bases, with 12 bases spanning the gap. The CDR3 loop reads CASSHHKFNEQFF. CDR3 nucleotide sequence: TGTGCCAGCAGTCACCACAAATTTAATGAGCAGTTCTTC.

This clone was detected only once. The CDR3 loop reads CASSRDRWETQYF. CDR3 nucleotide sequence: TGTGCCAGCAGTAGAGACAGGTGGGAGACCCAGTACTTC. The rearrangement links TRBV2 to TRBJ2-5; possible D gene TRBD1, 6 bases. Trimming shortened V by 5 bases and J by 5 bases, and 12 bases separated the two germline ends. CDR1 is SNHLY and CDR2 is FYNNEI in the germline V gene. The CDR3 has 13 residues.

In DNA form, the CDR3 reads TGTGCCAGCAGTTTAGGGGCCTCCCAGGACGAGCAGTACTTC. Translating gives CASSLGASQDEQYF. The chain joins TRBV27 to TRBJ2-7, with TRBD1 as a possible D gene (5 bases). The CDR3 covers 14 residues. The V end was cut by 2 bases, the J end by 5 bases, with 13 bases between. Germline CDR1 is MNHEY and CDR2 is SMNVEV (reference sequence).

The sample holds one count of this clone. The chain joins TRBV10-2 to TRBJ2-7, with 9 positions matching TRBD2. CDR1 WSHSY and CDR2 SAAADI come from the germline V gene. CDR3 length: 14 amino acids. V shed 5 bases, J shed 2 bases, and the junction held 4 bases outside the gene matches. The CDR3 nucleotides read TGCGCCAGCAGTCGTAGCGGGGGCACCTACGAGCAGTACTTC. It yields the protein CASSRSGGTYEQYF.

This chain connects TRBV19 to TRBJ1-5; no definite D call. This CDR3 is 15 amino acids long. Germline loops: CDR1 LNHDA, CDR2 SQIVND (reference sequence). The V end was cut by 2 bases, the J end by 3 bases, with 11 bases between. CDR3 DNA: TGTGCCAGTAGTATATTAAGGGAGATCAATCAGCCCCAGCATTTT. Translation: CASSILREINQPQHF.

The chain uses TRBV20-1 and TRBJ2-1, with TRBD2 as a possible D gene (5 bases). The V and J ends lost 3 bases and 8 bases respectively, with 8 bases between them. The CDR3 contains 11 residues. The germline V gene has CDR1 DFQATT and CDR2 SNEGSKA (reference sequence). CDR3 sequence (DNA): TGCAGTGCTAGGAGGACTTATGAGCAGTTCTTC. Protein sequence: CSARRTYEQFF.